The 12 T cell receptor beta chains listed next were all sequenced from one sample in a study of response to subunit inactivated influenza vaccine listed by TCRdb under 2018. Library construction relied on RT-PCR. The sequencer listed for this sample is Illumina HiSeq 2500. Using fastp trimming at Q25 and MiXCR clonotype assembly, TCRdb reanalyzed the public sequencing data and kept in-frame beta chains. Records with the same CDR3 protein are collapsed into one entry carrying the most frequent genes and DNA. The sample data list 630,000 or so distinct CDR3 sequences, and more than 15% of these were observed just once. The ten largest clones add up to around 10% of the sample. The sample here was PBMCs from blood, taken approximately 13 days after vaccination. Receptors were obtained from a man between 45 and 60 years old who received an inactivated influenza vaccine. Donor details come from another sample of the same person, matched by shared clones.

A few counts support this clonotype. This sequence joins TRBV24-1 and TRBJ2-1; 9 bases align to TRBD2. This CDR3 is 16 amino acids long. After removal of 1 base from V and 3 bases from J, the junction contained 3 bases not matched to a gene. Germline V gives CDR1 KGHDR, CDR2 SFDVKD. In DNA form, the CDR3 reads TGTGCCACCAGTGATTTCGGTAGCGGGAGCTACAATGAGCAGTTCTTC. It yields the protein CATSDFGSGSYNEQFF.

The sample holds many counts of this clonotype. The chain is built from TRBV20-1 and TRBJ1-5; D is undetermined. Germline-derived CDR1 and CDR2 are DFQATT and SNEGSKA (reference sequence). V shed 0 bases and J shed 3 bases, with 6 bases lying between them. The CDR3 sequence is 13 residues long. The CDR3 protein is CSARDVNNQPQHF. CDR3 sequence (DNA): TGCAGTGCTAGAGATGTGAACAATCAGCCCCAGCATTTT.

The J gene is TRBJ1-5, the V gene TRBV2; D perhaps matches TRBD1 (5 bases). The germline CDR1 and CDR2 sequences are SNHLY and FYNNEI. The germline V and J ends were trimmed by 6 bases and 9 bases, with 15 bases remaining between them. This CDR3 has 13 amino acids. The CDR3 nucleotides read TGTGCCAGCAGATCGGGGGAAGGGCGGCCCCAGCATTTT. Translating it yields CASRSGEGRPQHF.

CDR3 protein: CASSQDRRLRETQYF. The CDR3 region has the DNA TGTGCCAGCAGCCAAGATAGGAGGTTACGAGAGACCCAGTACTTC. V gene TRBV14 combines with J gene TRBJ2-5, with a weak D call TRBD2 (5 bases). The CDR3 covers 15 residues. Germline V gene lookup returns CDR1 SGHDN and CDR2 FVKESK. With 0 bases removed from V and 4 bases from J, the gap between germline ends came to 12 bases.

This clonotype came up a few times. The rearrangement links TRBV20-1 to TRBJ2-4, with 11 bases aligning to TRBD2. The CDR3 has 15 amino acids. Germline loops: CDR1 DFQATT, CDR2 SNEGSKA (reference sequence). V shed 3 bases and J 2 bases; nucleotides not matched to a gene: 3. The CDR3 here is CSASSGGASKNIQYF. CDR3 nucleotide sequence: TGCAGTGCTAGTAGCGGGGGGGCATCCAAAAACATTCAGTACTTC.

The DNA of the CDR3 is TGCAGTGCTAGAGAGATAGGTACAGGGGCCCTCACCGGGGAGCTGTTTTTT. It specifies CSAREIGTGALTGELFF. This chain uses TRBV20-1 with TRBJ2-2, with 7 bases identical to TRBD1. CDR1 is DFQATT and CDR2 is SNEGSKA in the germline V gene (reference sequence). The CDR3 consists of 17 residues. Losses at the gene ends were 0 bases for V and 4 bases for J; bases not matched to a gene: 11.

This clonotype was detected a few times. The CDR3 nucleotides read TGTGCCAGCAGCGTAGTGGGACAGAACCTATACAATGAGCAGTTCTTC. This encodes CASSVVGQNLYNEQFF. This rearrangement joins TRBV11-2 to TRBJ2-1, with 7 bases lining up with TRBD1. Germline assignment: CDR1 SGHAT and CDR2 FQNNGV. V dropped 5 bases and J dropped 4; count of bases not matched to a gene: 11. This CDR3 is built from 16 residues. The whole variable domain, filled in from reference TRBV11-2 and TRBJ2-1, reads EAGVAQSPRYKIIEKRQSVAFWCNPISGHATLYWYQQILGQGPKLLIQFQNNGVVDDSQLPKDRFSAERLKGVDSTLKIQPAKLEDSAVYLCASSVVGQNLYNEQFFGPGTRLTVL.

There are many counts of this clonotype. The J gene is TRBJ2-2, the V gene TRBV6-5; D perhaps matches TRBD2 (5 bases). Trimming left V 0 bases short and J 6 bases short, with 8 bases between. Germline V lookup: CDR1 MNHEY, CDR2 SVGAGI. The CDR3 runs to 14 residues. CDR3 amino acids: CASSYSIGAGELFF. CDR3 sequence (DNA): TGTGCCAGCAGTTACTCGATCGGGGCCGGGGAGCTGTTTTTT.

V is TRBV27 and J is TRBJ2-7; D gene unclear. The germline CDR1 and CDR2 sequences are MNHEY and SMNVEV (reference sequence). V dropped 10 bases and J dropped 4 bases, with 11 bases sitting between them. The CDR3 extends over 11 amino acids. CDR3 protein: CATRNLYEQYF. The CDR3 DNA is TGTGCCACCCGAAATCTATACGAGCAGTACTTC.

The chain recombines TRBV3-1 with TRBJ2-1; no reliable D call. Trimming stripped 0 bases from V and 6 bases from J, with 3 bases between. From germline, CDR1 is LGHDT and CDR2 YNNKEL (reference sequence). The CDR3 is 12 amino acids. CDR3 sequence reads: CASSQDINEQFF. CDR3 DNA: TGTGCCAGCAGCCAAGATATCAATGAGCAGTTCTTC.

The CDR3 DNA reads TGTGCCAGCAGCTCCGGACCCGCCCGGGACAATGAGCAGTTCTTC. It translates to CASSSGPARDNEQFF. The chain links TRBV5-4 to TRBJ2-1, with D unresolved. The CDR3 length is 15 residues. With 3 bases removed from V and 5 bases from J, the gap between germline ends came to 15 bases. The V gene's germline CDR1 is SGHNT and CDR2 YYREEE (reference sequence).

The J gene is TRBJ2-7, the V gene TRBV7-9; D possibly corresponds to TRBD2 (6 bases). The V gene lost 5 bases and the J gene lost 3 bases, with 17 bases spanning the gap. CDR1 SEHNR and CDR2 FQNEAQ come from the germline V gene (reference sequence). The CDR3 spans 15 residues. CDR3 nucleotide sequence: TGTGCCAGCAGCCAGGAGGGGTATAGCTTCTACGAGCAGTACTTC. Its translation: CASSQEGYSFYEQYF.